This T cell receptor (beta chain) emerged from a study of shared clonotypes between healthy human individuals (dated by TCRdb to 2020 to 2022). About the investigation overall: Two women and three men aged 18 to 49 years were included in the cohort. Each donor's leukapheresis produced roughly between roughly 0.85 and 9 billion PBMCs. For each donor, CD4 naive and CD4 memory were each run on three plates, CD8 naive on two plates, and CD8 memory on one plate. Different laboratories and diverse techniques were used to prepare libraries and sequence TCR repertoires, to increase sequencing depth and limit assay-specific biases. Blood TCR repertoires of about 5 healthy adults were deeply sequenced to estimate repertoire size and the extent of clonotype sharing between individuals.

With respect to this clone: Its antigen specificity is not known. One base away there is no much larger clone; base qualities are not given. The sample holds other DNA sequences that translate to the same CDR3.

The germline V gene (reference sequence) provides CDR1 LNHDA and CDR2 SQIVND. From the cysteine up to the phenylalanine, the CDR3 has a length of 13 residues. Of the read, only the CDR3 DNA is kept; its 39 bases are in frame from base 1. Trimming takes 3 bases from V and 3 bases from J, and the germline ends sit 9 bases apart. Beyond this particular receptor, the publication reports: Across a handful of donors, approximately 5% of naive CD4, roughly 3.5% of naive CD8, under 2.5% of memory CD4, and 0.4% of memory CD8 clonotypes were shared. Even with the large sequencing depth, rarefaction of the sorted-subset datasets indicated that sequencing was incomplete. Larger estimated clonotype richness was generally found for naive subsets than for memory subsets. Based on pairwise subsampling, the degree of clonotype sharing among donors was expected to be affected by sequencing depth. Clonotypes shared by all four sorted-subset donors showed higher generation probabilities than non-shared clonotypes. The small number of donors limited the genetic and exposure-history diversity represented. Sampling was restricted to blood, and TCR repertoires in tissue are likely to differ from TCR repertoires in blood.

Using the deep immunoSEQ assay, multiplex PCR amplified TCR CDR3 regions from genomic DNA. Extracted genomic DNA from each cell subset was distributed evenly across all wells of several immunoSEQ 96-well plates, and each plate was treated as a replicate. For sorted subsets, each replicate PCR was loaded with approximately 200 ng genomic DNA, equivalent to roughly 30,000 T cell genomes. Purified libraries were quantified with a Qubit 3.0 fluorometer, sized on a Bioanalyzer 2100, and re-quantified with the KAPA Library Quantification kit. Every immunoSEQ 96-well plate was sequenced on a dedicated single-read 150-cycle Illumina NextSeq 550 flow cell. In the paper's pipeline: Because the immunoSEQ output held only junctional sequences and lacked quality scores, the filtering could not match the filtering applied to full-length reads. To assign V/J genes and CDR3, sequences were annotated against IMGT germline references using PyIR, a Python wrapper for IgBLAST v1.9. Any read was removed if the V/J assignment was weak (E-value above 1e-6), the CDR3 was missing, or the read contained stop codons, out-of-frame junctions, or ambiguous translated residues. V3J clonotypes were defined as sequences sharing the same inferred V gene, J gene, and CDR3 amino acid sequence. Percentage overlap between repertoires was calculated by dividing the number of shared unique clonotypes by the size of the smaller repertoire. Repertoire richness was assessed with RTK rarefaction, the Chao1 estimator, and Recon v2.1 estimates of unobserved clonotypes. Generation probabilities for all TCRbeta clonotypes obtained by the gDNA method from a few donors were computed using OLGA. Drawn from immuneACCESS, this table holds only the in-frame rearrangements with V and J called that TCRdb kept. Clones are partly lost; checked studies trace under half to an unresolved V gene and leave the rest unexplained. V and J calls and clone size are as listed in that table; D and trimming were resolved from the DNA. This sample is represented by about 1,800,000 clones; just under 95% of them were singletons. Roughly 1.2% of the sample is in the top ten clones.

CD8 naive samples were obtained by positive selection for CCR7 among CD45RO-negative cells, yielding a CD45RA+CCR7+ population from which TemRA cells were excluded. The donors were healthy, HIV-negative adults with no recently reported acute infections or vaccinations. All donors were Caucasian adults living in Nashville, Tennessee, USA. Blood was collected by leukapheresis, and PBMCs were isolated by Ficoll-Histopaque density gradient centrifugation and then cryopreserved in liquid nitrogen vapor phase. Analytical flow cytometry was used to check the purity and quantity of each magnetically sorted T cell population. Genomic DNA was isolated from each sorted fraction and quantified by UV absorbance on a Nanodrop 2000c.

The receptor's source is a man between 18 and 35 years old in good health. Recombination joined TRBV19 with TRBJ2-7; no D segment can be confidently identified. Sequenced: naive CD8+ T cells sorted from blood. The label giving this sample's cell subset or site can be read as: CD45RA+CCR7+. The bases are TGTGCCAGTAGTATGGCGGACGGCTACGAGCAGTACTTC. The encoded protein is CASSMADGYEQYF.